The next 27 T cell receptor beta chains were all read from a single sample in a study of blood T cells in healthy people across ages. A second PCR of roughly 7 to 11 cycles used a sample-barcoded 5' primer and a J-beta primer mix. A single record per CDR3 protein comes from TCRdb applying MiXCR to the 5' RACE reads. The repertoire holds some 1.4 million distinct CDR3 sequences, with 42% as singletons. Material: blood. These receptors were collected from a woman in her late teens or twenties in good health.

The V call is TRBV20-1, the J call TRBJ2-7; 11 nucleotides align to TRBD2. The end of the DNA fits TRBJ2-5 better, so the J call may be wrong. Germline lookup yields CDR1 DFQATT and CDR2 SNEGSKA (reference sequence). This CDR3 contains 13 residues. In nucleotides, the CDR3 is TGCAGGGTAGCGGGAGGGCCCGCGGAGACCCAGTACTTC. As protein: CRVAGGPAETQYF.

In its sample, this clonotype was seen a few times. This rearrangement joins TRBV7-6 to TRBJ2-1, with D possibly being TRBD1 or TRBD2 (5 bases each). The CDR3 is 14 residues long. The germline V gene encodes CDR1 SGHVS and CDR2 FNYEAQ. The ends were cut back, 0 bases at V and 7 bases at J, with 10 bases in the middle. CDR3: CASSLAWGNNEQFF. CDR3 DNA: TGTGCCAGCAGCTTAGCGTGGGGGAATAATGAGCAGTTCTTC.

This clonotype was seen a few times. The V gene is TRBV5-1, the J gene TRBJ2-3, with 7 bases identical to TRBD1. Germline CDR1 SGHRS, CDR2 YFSETQ. This CDR3 spans 16 amino acids. Germline trimming cut 0 bases from V and 2 bases from J; bases unmatched to any gene: 6. In nucleotides, the CDR3 is TGCGCCAGCAGCTTGGAGGGACAGATTAACACAGATACGCAGTATTTT. It codes for CASSLEGQINTDTQYF.

The J gene is TRBJ2-5, the V gene TRBV5-1, with D perhaps TRBD2 (7 bases). The germline CDR1 and CDR2 sequences are SGHRS and YFSETQ. This CDR3 spans 14 amino acids. V was pared by 4 bases and J by 2 bases, with 12 bases between. In nucleotides, the CDR3 is TGCGCCAGCAGCGCGGGAGACAGGCAAGAGACCCAGTACTTC. Translated: CASSAGDRQETQYF.

The chain couples TRBV7-9 to TRBJ2-1, with 10 positions matching TRBD2. Germline V gene sequence: CDR1 SEHNR, CDR2 FQNEAQ (reference sequence). The CDR3 has 15 amino acids. V shed 6 bases and J 5 bases; nucleotides not matched to a gene: 7. The CDR3 region is CASSSNGLADNEQFF. The CDR3 nucleotides read TGTGCCAGCAGTTCTAACGGACTAGCGGACAATGAGCAGTTCTTC.

The chain has TRBV3-1 and TRBJ2-5, with TRBD2 matching over 11 bases. Matching the DNA end better, TRBJ2-7 makes the J call doubtful. The CDR3 is made up of 16 amino acids. CDR1 and CDR2 from the germline V gene are LGHDT and YNNKEL (reference sequence). This CDR3 is CASSQGPTSGVYEQYF. The CDR3 nucleotides are TGTGCCAGCAGCCAAGGGCCGACTAGCGGGGTCTACGAGCAGTACTTC.

The V and J genes are TRBV4-2 and TRBJ1-1; D is unclear. The CDR3 is made up of 16 amino acids. The germline V gene has CDR1 LGHNA and CDR2 YNFKEQ. Trimming cost V 3 bases and J 8 bases, with 22 bases left between them. The CDR3 DNA reads TGTGCCAGCAGCCATGGCCCCCAAGTAGGACTGTCCGAAGCTTTCTTT. The encoded protein is CASSHGPQVGLSEAFF.

This clonotype appeared a few times. The V and J genes are TRBV20-1 and TRBJ2-4; maybe TRBD1 (6 bases). There are 13 residues in the CDR3. The ends were cut back, 5 bases at V and 4 bases at J, with 12 bases in the middle. Per the germline V gene, CDR1 is DFQATT and CDR2 is SNEGSKA (reference sequence). The CDR3 region is CSAPHRAKNIQYF. Here the CDR3 DNA reads TGCAGTGCTCCGCACAGGGCTAAAAACATTCAGTACTTC.

J is TRBJ2-5 and V is TRBV4-1, with D perhaps TRBD2 (5 bases). Between the trimmed V and J ends, which lost 3 bases and 5 bases, there was a span of 16 bases. CDR1 MGHRA and CDR2 YSYEKL come from the germline V gene. This CDR3 spans 15 amino acids. This CDR3 reads CASSHLIRGVETQYF. For the CDR3, the DNA is TGCGCCAGCAGCCATCTGATACGGGGAGTGGAGACCCAGTACTTC.

Many counts were recorded for this clonotype. The genes are TRBV12-3 or TRBV12-4 and TRBJ2-1, with D perhaps being TRBD1 or TRBD2 (6 bases each). Trimming removed 4 bases from V and 9 bases from J, with 16 bases in between. The CDR3 sequence is 14 residues long. CDR3 region: CASSSPGASGEQFF. DNA of the CDR3: TGTGCCAGCAGTTCCCCGGGGGCCTCTGGTGAGCAGTTCTTC.

The V gene is TRBV10-3, the J gene TRBJ1-2; D gene uncertain. This CDR3 comprises 13 residues. Trimming cost V 2 bases and J 8 bases, with 12 bases left between them. Germline CDR1 and CDR2: ENHRY and SYGVKD. CDR3 region: CAISEGPEEGYTF. The DNA of the CDR3 is TGTGCCATCAGTGAGGGCCCCGAAGAGGGCTACACCTTC.

V gene TRBV11-1 combines with J gene TRBJ2-3, with D perhaps TRBD2 (7 bases). This CDR3 is built from 16 residues. CDR1 is SGHAT, CDR2 FQDESV, per germline (reference sequence). The V gene lost 0 bases and the J gene lost 8 bases, with 18 bases spanning the gap. CDR3 sequence: CASSLAWGGLAGTQYF. DNA for the CDR3: TGTGCCAGCAGCTTAGCTTGGGGGGGCCTTGCGGGTACGCAGTATTTT.

The V and J genes are TRBV25-1 and TRBJ1-6; the D gene is possibly TRBD1 (6 bases). CDR1 is MGHDK and CDR2 is SYGVNS in the germline V gene. The CDR3 sequence is 16 residues long. V was clipped by 3 bases and J by 4 bases, with 13 bases between them. The DNA of the CDR3 is TGTGCCAGCAGTGATTGGGGGACATTTTATAATTCACCCCTCCACTTT. It encodes CASSDWGTFYNSPLHF.

The genes are TRBV28 and TRBJ2-1; 14 positions agree with TRBD2. The germline CDR1 and CDR2 sequences are MDHEN and SYDVKM. The CDR3 has 16 amino acids. After removal of 6 bases from V and 8 bases from J, the junction contained 9 bases not matched to a gene. The CDR3 region has the DNA TGTGCCAGCAGCAGTCAGGGACTAGCGGGGGCCCATGAGCAGTTCTTC. Translated: CASSSQGLAGAHEQFF.

The V call is TRBV25-1, the J call TRBJ2-3, with TRBD2 identical over 11 bases. Germline V gene sequence: CDR1 MGHDK, CDR2 SYGVNS. The CDR3 is 17 amino acids. With V trimmed by 4 bases and J by 6 bases, 12 bases remained unmatched. CDR3 protein: CASSGSGRARSADTQYF. CDR3 nucleotide sequence: TGTGCCAGCAGTGGTAGCGGGAGGGCCCGGTCGGCCGATACGCAGTATTTT.

The chain joins TRBV9 to TRBJ2-7; D may be TRBD2 (6 bases). Germline-derived CDR1 and CDR2 are SGDLS and YYNGEE. V was trimmed by 4 bases and J by 0 bases, leaving 14 bases between them. The CDR3 contains 15 residues. The CDR3 loop reads CASSSRLGDSYEQYF. The DNA for the CDR3 is TGTGCCAGCAGCTCCAGACTAGGCGACTCCTACGAGCAGTACTTC.

V gene TRBV20-1 combines with J gene TRBJ2-1; TRBD2 matches 9 bases. Per germline, CDR1 DFQATT and CDR2 SNEGSKA (reference sequence). J gave up 3 bases and V 1 base, and 4 bases lay outside the gene matches. This CDR3 has 15 residues. In DNA, the CDR3 is TGCAGTGCTAGAGCTAGCGGGAAGTTCTACAATGAGCAGTTCTTC. This gives the protein CSARASGKFYNEQFF.

V is TRBV12-3 or TRBV12-4 and J is TRBJ1-1, with D tentatively TRBD1 (5 bases). V dropped 3 bases and J dropped 3 bases, with 26 bases sitting between them. This CDR3 contains 19 residues. CDR3 in DNA: TGTGCCAGCAGTTTTTCCGCCGGGGACGCGGGGCCTTTATACACTGAAGCTTTCTTT. Amino acids: CASSFSAGDAGPLYTEAFF.

The chain couples TRBV11-2 to TRBJ2-3; 10 bases are a match to TRBD2. The CDR3 sequence is 16 residues long. From germline, CDR1 is SGHAT and CDR2 FQNNGV. V lost 0 bases and J lost 7; bases outside the gene matches: 7. CDR3 DNA: TGTGCCAGCAGCTTAGATGCTAGCGGGAGTATAAATACGCAGTATTTT. Amino acids: CASSLDASGSINTQYF. Filled out from reference TRBV11-2 and TRBJ2-3, the complete variable domain reads EAGVAQSPRYKIIEKRQSVAFWCNPISGHATLYWYQQILGQGPKLLIQFQNNGVVDDSQLPKDRFSAERLKGVDSTLKIQPAKLEDSAVYLCASSLDASGSINTQYFGPGTRLTVL.

The chain uses TRBV9 and TRBJ2-3, with 10 bases matching TRBD2. CDR3 size: 16 residues. Germline lookup yields CDR1 SGDLS and CDR2 YYNGEE. The ends lost 0 bases at V and 6 bases at J; junction bases unmatched: 7. The CDR3 DNA sequence: TGTGCCAGCAGCGTAGGAGGGGGACTAGCGACCGATACGCAGTATTTT. Translated, it gives CASSVGGGLATDTQYF. Full variable domain (rest looked up from reference TRBV9 and TRBJ2-3): DSGVTQTPKHLITATGQRVTLRCSPRSGDLSVYWYQQSLDQGLQFLIQYYNGEERAKGNILERFSAQQFPDLHSELNLSSLELGDSALYFCASSVGGGLATDTQYFGPGTRLTVL.

This clonotype was picked up a small number of times. The chain links TRBV5-5 to TRBJ1-2; 9 bases map to TRBD1. Germline assignment: CDR1 SGHKS and CDR2 YYEKEE (reference sequence). The CDR3 is made up of 15 amino acids. V trimming: 1 base; J trimming: 4 bases; junction bases outside the gene matches: 5. CDR3 nucleotide sequence: TGTGCCAGCAGCTTGCCGACAGGGGGTACCTATGGCTACACCTTC. This gives the protein CASSLPTGGTYGYTF.

This clonotype has a handful of counts. The chain couples TRBV5-6 to TRBJ1-6, with 9 positions matching TRBD1. Germline lookup yields CDR1 SGHDT and CDR2 YYEEEE. The CDR3 loop spans 17 amino acids. With V trimmed by 3 bases and J by 0 bases, 4 bases remained unmatched. DNA for the CDR3: TGTGCCAGCAGCTCGGGACAGGGAAGCTCCTATAATTCACCCCTCCACTTT. It codes for CASSSGQGSSYNSPLHF.

The chain employs TRBV6-1 and TRBJ1-4, with D maybe TRBD1 (5 bases). V lost 3 bases and J 10 bases, leaving 12 bases between the germline ends. Germline CDR1 reads MNHNS; CDR2 reads SASEGT. This CDR3 region has 13 residues. CDR3 nucleotide sequence: TGTGCCAGCAGTGAGCTTTCCAGGGTAAAACTGTTTTTT. This encodes CASSELSRVKLFF.

The chain carries TRBV6-5 and TRBJ2-4, with D possibly being TRBD1 (6 bases). The J call may be incorrect, as the DNA end agrees better with TRBJ2-7. Germline CDR1 MNHEY, CDR2 SVGAGI. This CDR3 has 14 residues. For the CDR3, the DNA is TGTGCCAGCAGCCGACGGGACATAGCCGCCGAGCAGTACTTC. This gives the protein CASSRRDIAAEQYF.

This clonotype was recorded many times. This chain links TRBV7-9 with TRBJ1-2; D not certain. V was shortened by 1 base and J by 6 bases, with 6 bases between the two germline ends. In germline, CDR1 is SEHNR, CDR2 FQNEAQ (reference sequence). The length of the CDR3 is 12 residues. As DNA, the CDR3 is TGTGCCAGCAGCTTAGGCGGAGATGGCTACACCTTC. Its translation is CASSLGGDGYTF. The full variable domain, with the rest looked up from reference TRBV7-9 and TRBJ1-2, is DTGVSQNPRHKITKRGQNVTFRCDPISEHNRLYWYRQTLGQGPEFLTYFQNEAQLEKSRLLSDRFSAERPKGSFSTLEIQRTEQGDSAMYLCASSLGGDGYTFGSGTRLTVV.

V usage is TRBV6-4 and J usage is TRBJ1-4; the match to TRBD1 covers 8 bases. The CDR3 is 16 amino acids. V lost 5 bases to trimming and J lost 6 bases; unmatched junction nucleotides: 11. CDR1 and CDR2 (germline): MRHNA, SNTAGT. The CDR3 reads CASSPLDRGDHEKLFF. In DNA form, the CDR3 reads TGTGCCAGCAGTCCCTTAGACAGGGGAGACCATGAAAAACTGTTTTTT.

There are a few counts of this clonotype. V usage is TRBV5-1 and J usage is TRBJ2-7; tentatively, D is TRBD1 (8 bases). Germline-derived CDR1 and CDR2 are SGHRS and YFSETQ. The CDR3 spans 15 residues. V was shortened by 0 bases and J by 4 bases, with 14 bases between the two germline ends. The DNA for the CDR3 is TGCGCCAGCAGCTTGGGTGAACAGGGGGGGTACGAGCAGTACTTC. Translated, it gives CASSLGEQGGYEQYF.